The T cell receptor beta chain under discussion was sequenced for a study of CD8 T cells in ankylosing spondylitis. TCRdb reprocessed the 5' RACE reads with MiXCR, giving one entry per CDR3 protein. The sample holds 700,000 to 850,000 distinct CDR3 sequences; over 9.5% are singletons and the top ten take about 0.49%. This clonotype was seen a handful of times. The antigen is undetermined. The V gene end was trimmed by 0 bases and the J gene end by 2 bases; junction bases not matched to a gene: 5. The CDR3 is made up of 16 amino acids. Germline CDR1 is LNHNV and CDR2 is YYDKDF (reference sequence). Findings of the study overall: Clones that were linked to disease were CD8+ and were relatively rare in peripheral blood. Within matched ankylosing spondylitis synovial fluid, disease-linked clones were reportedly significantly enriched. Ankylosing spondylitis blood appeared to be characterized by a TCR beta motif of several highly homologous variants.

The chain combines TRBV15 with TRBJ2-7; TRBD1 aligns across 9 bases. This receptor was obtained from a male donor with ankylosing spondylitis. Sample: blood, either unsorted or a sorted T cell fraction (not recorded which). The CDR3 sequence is CATSRDQRTGAYEQYF. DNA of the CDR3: TGTGCCACCAGCAGAGATCAGAGGACAGGGGCCTACGAGCAGTACTTC.